This TCR beta chain stems from a study of ipilimumab plus nivolumab after autologous stem cell transplantation. Patients got ipilimumab 1 mg/kg beginning 14 to 28 days post-transplant. Through week 26, nivolumab 3 mg/kg IV was given weeks 1, 4, 7, 10, then biweekly. Clones were sequenced by immunoSEQ multiplex PCR, and TCRdb holds only the in-frame ones, with some missing. The table lists around 84,000 clones, 83% of them singletons. The V gene end was trimmed by 8 bases and the J gene end by 6 bases; junction bases not matched to a gene: 14. The CDR3 runs 15 residues. From germline, CDR1 is SNHLY and CDR2 FYNNEI.

The specimen comprised PBMCs, sampled in a trial of ipilimumab plus nivolumab as post-transplant consolidation. This chain uses TRBV2 with TRBJ1-2; 8 nucleotides line up with TRBD1. The receptor was isolated from a male donor with diffuse large B-cell lymphoma. CDR3 amino acids: CASDRTTGALDGYTF. The CDR3 coding sequence is TGTGCCAGCGACCGGACGACAGGGGCCTTGGATGGCTACACCTTC.